These 26 T cell receptor beta chains came from one sample sequenced in a study of beta chain features in type 1 diabetes (dated by TCRdb to the late 2010s). The receptor library was made with the immunoSEQ multiplex PCR assay. The entire isolated RNA was reverse transcribed using the High Capacity cDNA Reverse Transcription Kit, and thus expressed TCRB transcripts were sequenced. What TCRdb holds here is the immuneACCESS table cut down to in-frame rearrangements. Part of the clones is not present; checked against another copy, under half of the missing clones reflect an unresolved V gene, and the others are unexplained. The table for this sample lists about 360,000 clones; over 10% of them were counted only once. 0.017% of the sample lies in the top ten. The sequenced sample consisted of naive CD4+ T cells from blood. The cell subset or site label for this specimen denotes: true naive CD4+ T cells. The receptor source for this set is a man between 18 and 35 years old in good health.

The CDR3 coding sequence is TGCAGCGTTGGGACAGGGAGCGTAATAACAGCCTACGAGCAGTACTTC. Amino acids: CSVGTGSVITAYEQYF. The chain has TRBV29-1 and TRBJ2-7, with 8 bases lining up with TRBD1. Germline-derived CDR1 and CDR2 are SQVTM and ANQGSEA. V shed 4 bases, J shed 2 bases, and the junction held 13 bases outside the gene matches. This CDR3 has 16 amino acids.

A note on this clone: Other DNA sequences within the sample encode an identical CDR3. J is TRBJ1-2 and V is TRBV7-3, with a tentative D call TRBD1 (6 bases). V gave up 6 bases and J gave up 2 bases, with 10 bases separating them. The germline gives CDR1 SGHTA, CDR2 FQGTGA. This CDR3 has 13 residues. Here the CDR3 DNA reads TGTGCCAGCAGTCCCGACAGGAACTATGGCTACACCTTC. Its translation is CASSPDRNYGYTF.

The chain uses TRBV5-4 and TRBJ1-6, with 9 bases that match TRBD1. The J segment lost 9 bases and the V segment lost 3 bases, leaving 10 bases of the junction unmatched. CDR1 and CDR2 from the germline V gene are SGHNT and YYREEE (reference sequence). The CDR3 is 16 amino acids. The DNA for the CDR3 is TGTGCCAGCAGCTCTGGAGGGGGACAGGGTAGTTCACCCCTCCACTTT. Its translation is CASSSGGGQGSSPLHF.

There are a few counts of this clone. The chain uses TRBV15 and TRBJ2-2; tentatively, D is TRBD1 (5 bases). Germline values: CDR1 LNHNV, CDR2 YYDKDF (reference sequence). CDR3 length: 15 residues. Trimming took 7 bases from V and 1 from J, leaving 13 bases between them. The CDR3 DNA sequence: TGTGCCACCACCCCGCGGCAGGGGAACACCGGGGAGCTGTTTTTT. Its protein is CATTPRQGNTGELFF.

The chain is built from TRBV28 and TRBJ1-1, with D tentatively TRBD1 (6 bases). This CDR3 spans 13 amino acids. Trimming shortened V by 3 bases and J by 9 bases, and 14 bases separated the two germline ends. Germline assignment: CDR1 MDHEN and CDR2 SYDVKM. This chain's CDR3 is CASSLDYGDKAFF. The CDR3 nucleotides read TGTGCCAGCAGTTTGGATTATGGGGACAAAGCTTTCTTT.

The rearrangement links TRBV5-4 to TRBJ2-3, with 8 nucleotides matching TRBD1. J lost 0 bases, V lost 4 bases, and 4 bases had no gene match. Germline CDR1 and CDR2: SGHNT and YYREEE (reference sequence). This CDR3 spans 15 amino acids. The CDR3 DNA reads TGTGCCAGCAGCCCTCGGACAGGGAGCACAGATACGCAGTATTTT. Translation: CASSPRTGSTDTQYF.

The chain uses TRBV5-4 and TRBJ1-1, with TRBD1 matching 8 bases. V lost 3 bases, J lost 0 bases, and 7 bases stayed unmatched. The germline gives CDR1 SGHNT, CDR2 YYREEE (reference sequence). The CDR3 spans 16 residues. CDR3 region: CASSWRTGPMNTEAFF. The CDR3 nucleotides are TGTGCCAGCAGCTGGCGGACAGGGCCCATGAACACTGAAGCTTTCTTT.

The V gene is TRBV7-9, the J gene TRBJ1-1, with D possibly matching TRBD1 (6 bases). This CDR3 region has 14 residues. Germline CDR1 SEHNR, CDR2 FQNEAQ (reference sequence). The V end was cut by 5 bases, the J end by 1 base, with 11 bases between. The CDR3 nucleotides read TGTGCCAGCAGCGTACAACAGGGGAACACTGAAGCTTTCTTT. Amino acid sequence: CASSVQQGNTEAFF.

This clone was detected ten times or more. The chain uses TRBV7-2 and TRBJ2-4; D is unclear. This CDR3 has 11 residues. CDR1 is SGHTA, CDR2 FQGNSA, per germline. V was pared by 4 bases and J by 4 bases, with 2 bases between. In DNA, the CDR3 is TGTGCCAGCAGCTCGAAAAACATTCAGTACTTC. It specifies CASSSKNIQYF.

Regarding this clone: Other nucleotide sequences in the sample specify the same CDR3. The chain carries TRBV6-1 and TRBJ2-1; 8 bases are a match to TRBD1. The CDR3 totals 14 residues. CDR1 is MNHNS, CDR2 SASEGT, per germline. The trim removed 6 bases at V and 7 bases at J, leaving 8 bases unmatched. The CDR3 spells CASSSGTGGNEQFF. In DNA form, the CDR3 reads TGTGCCAGCAGCTCCGGGACAGGAGGTAATGAGCAGTTCTTC.

The V gene is TRBV9, the J gene TRBJ2-7; 10 nucleotides line up with TRBD1. This CDR3 has 16 residues. Germline values: CDR1 SGDLS, CDR2 YYNGEE. V was pared by 5 bases and J by 5 bases, with 13 bases of the junction left unmatched. The CDR3 sequence is CASSSGEGQGTNEQYF. The CDR3, as DNA: TGTGCCAGCAGTTCCGGAGAGGGACAGGGGACCAACGAGCAGTACTTC.

This clone turned up a few times. The chain uses TRBV27 and TRBJ2-3; 11 bases map to TRBD1. V was pared by 6 bases and J by 9 bases, with 8 bases of the junction left unmatched. Germline V lookup: CDR1 MNHEY, CDR2 SMNVEV (reference sequence). The CDR3 length is 14 residues. CDR3 loop: CASSLGQGARTQYF. DNA for the CDR3: TGTGCCAGCAGCCTCGGACAGGGGGCGCGGACGCAGTATTTT.

The chain links TRBV23-1 to TRBJ2-5, with 12 bases matching TRBD2. TRBV23-1 is an ORF, and what it does is uncertain. The V segment lost 2 bases and the J segment 5 bases; nucleotides outside the gene matches: 15. The CDR3 sequence is 19 residues long. This chain's CDR3 is CASSQALAGGPRSGETQYF. Here the CDR3 DNA reads TGCGCCAGCAGTCAAGCGCTAGCGGGAGGGCCCCGGTCAGGGGAGACCCAGTACTTC.

The V call is TRBV27, the J call TRBJ2-7; TRBD2 matches 10 bases. The J segment lost 0 bases and the V segment lost 6 bases, leaving 8 bases of the junction unmatched. In germline, CDR1 is MNHEY, CDR2 SMNVEV (reference sequence). This CDR3 spans 16 amino acids. This CDR3 reads CASRPRASGSSYEQYF. The CDR3 DNA follows: TGTGCCAGCAGACCCCGGGCTAGCGGGAGCTCCTACGAGCAGTACTTC.

The chain couples TRBV30 to TRBJ2-3; D may be TRBD2 (7 bases). The germline CDR1 and CDR2 sequences are GTSNPN and SVGIG (reference sequence). V was pared by 0 bases and J by 3 bases, with 13 bases between. This CDR3 region has 15 residues. The CDR3 protein is CAWSVGGGATDTQYF. Here the CDR3 DNA reads TGTGCCTGGAGTGTAGGAGGGGGGGCGACAGATACGCAGTATTTT.

The V and J genes are TRBV7-3 and TRBJ2-1; 9 bases are shared with TRBD2. V lost 1 base and J lost 9; bases outside the gene matches: 10. Germline CDR1 reads SGHTA; CDR2 reads FQGTGA. The CDR3 runs 16 residues. The chain's CDR3 is CASSLIGGRAGGEQFF. CDR3 sequence (DNA): TGTGCCAGCAGCTTAATAGGCGGGAGGGCCGGGGGTGAGCAGTTCTTC.

This chain uses TRBV4-3 with TRBJ1-2, with 7 positions matching TRBD1. The germline gives CDR1 LGHNA, CDR2 YSLEER. CDR3 size: 15 residues. J lost 3 bases, V lost 0 bases, and 4 bases had no gene match. In DNA form, the CDR3 reads TGCGCCAGCAGCCAAGACAGACAGGGCTACTATGGCTACACCTTC. This codes for CASSQDRQGYYGYTF.

This clone was observed a few times. V is TRBV9 and J is TRBJ2-1; D possibly corresponds to TRBD2 (6 bases). V lost 2 bases and J 2 bases, leaving 14 bases between the germline ends. Germline assignment: CDR1 SGDLS and CDR2 YYNGEE. This CDR3 contains 16 residues. CDR3 protein: CASSVRLARAYNEQFF. The CDR3 DNA is TGTGCCAGCAGCGTCAGGCTAGCGAGGGCCTACAATGAGCAGTTCTTC.

The V gene is TRBV9, the J gene TRBJ2-6; the match to TRBD1 covers 8 bases. The CDR3 loop spans 18 amino acids. Trimming removed 3 bases from V and 0 bases from J; junction bases left unmatched: 8. Germline CDR1 SGDLS, CDR2 YYNGEE. The CDR3 here is CASSDPGQALSGANVLTF. In nucleotides, the CDR3 is TGTGCCAGCAGCGACCCGGGACAGGCCCTCTCTGGGGCCAACGTCCTGACTTTC. Using reference TRBV9 and TRBJ2-6 for the parts outside the CDR3, the full variable domain is DSGVTQTPKHLITATGQRVTLRCSPRSGDLSVYWYQQSLDQGLQFLIQYYNGEERAKGNILERFSAQQFPDLHSELNLSSLELGDSALYFCASSDPGQALSGANVLTFGAGSRLTVL.

V gene TRBV9 combines with J gene TRBJ2-1; a weak D match, TRBD1 (6 bases). This CDR3 comprises 15 residues. Germline V CDR1 and CDR2: SGDLS, YYNGEE. V gave up 4 bases and J gave up 7 bases, with 18 bases separating them. The chain's CDR3 is CASSKRSGTQNEQFF. In nucleotides, the CDR3 is TGTGCCAGCAGCAAACGTTCTGGGACACAAAATGAGCAGTTCTTC.

J is TRBJ1-2 and V is TRBV4-3; D uncertain. Per the germline V gene, CDR1 is LGHNA and CDR2 is YSLEER. With 1 base removed from V and 12 bases from J, the gap between germline ends came to 18 bases. The CDR3 runs 14 residues. CDR3 coding DNA: TGCGCCAGCAGCCAAGGGGGTCAGACCGGGAGACACACCTTC. Encoded protein: CASSQGGQTGRHTF.

This clone has only a few counts. One junction end disagrees with the germline gene, perhaps due to a read error. This chain links TRBV30 with TRBJ2-2; D is uncertain. The germline V gene encodes CDR1 GTSNPN and CDR2 SVGIG (reference sequence). The CDR3 consists of 12 residues. The CDR3 bases are TGTGCCTGGGGTGTTCGTACCGGGGAGCTGTTTTTT. It translates to CAWGVRTGELFF.

The V call is TRBV5-1, the J call TRBJ1-2, with 7 bases that match TRBD1. The length of the CDR3 is 14 residues. Germline values: CDR1 SGHRS, CDR2 YFSETQ. J was trimmed by 0 bases and V by 4 bases; bases with no gene match: 3. As DNA, the CDR3 is TGCGCCAGCAGCCCGGGACAGTCTAACTATGGCTACACCTTC. Translated, it gives CASSPGQSNYGYTF.

The rearrangement uses TRBV28 and TRBJ1-2; TRBD1 matches at 11 bases. Trimming at V came to 6 bases and at J to 7 bases, leaving 4 bases not matched to a gene. The CDR3 spans 13 residues. Germline V gene sequence: CDR1 MDHEN, CDR2 SYDVKM. CDR3 DNA sequence: TGTGCCAGCAGCCAGGGACAGGGGGTTGGCTACACCTTC. Its translation: CASSQGQGVGYTF.

This clone turned up a few times. V and J are TRBV5-1 and TRBJ1-1, with 8 bases aligning to TRBD1. The V gene's germline CDR1 is SGHRS and CDR2 YFSETQ. The CDR3 totals 14 residues. V lost 0 bases, J lost 7 bases, and 5 bases stayed unmatched. The CDR3 loop is CASSLEGTGGEAFF. CDR3 coding DNA: TGCGCCAGCAGCTTGGAAGGGACAGGCGGTGAAGCTTTCTTT.

This clone has a handful of counts. This chain connects TRBV9 to TRBJ2-5, with 9 bases fitting TRBD1. The CDR3 length is 15 residues. J lost 5 bases, V lost 0 bases, and 5 bases had no gene match. Germline values: CDR1 SGDLS, CDR2 YYNGEE. Written as DNA, the CDR3 is TGTGCCAGCAGCGTAGCGCGGGACAGGGTGGAGACCCAGTACTTC. Translated, it gives CASSVARDRVETQYF.